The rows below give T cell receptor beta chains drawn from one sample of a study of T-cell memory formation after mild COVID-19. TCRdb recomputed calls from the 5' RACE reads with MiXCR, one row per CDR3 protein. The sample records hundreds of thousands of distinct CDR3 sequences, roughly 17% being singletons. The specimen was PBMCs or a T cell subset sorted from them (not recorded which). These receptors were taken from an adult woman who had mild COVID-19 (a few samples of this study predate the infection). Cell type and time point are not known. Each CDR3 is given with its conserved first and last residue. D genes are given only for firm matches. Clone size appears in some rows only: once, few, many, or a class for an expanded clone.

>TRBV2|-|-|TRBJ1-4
TGTGCCAGCAGTGAAAATGGGCAGGGCCCCGAAAAACTGTTTTTT
CASSENGQGPEKLFF
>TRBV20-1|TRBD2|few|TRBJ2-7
TGCAGTGCTAGCGGGAGGGCCTACGAGCAGTACTTC
CSASGRAYEQYF
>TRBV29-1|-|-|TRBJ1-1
TGCAGCGTTGATGGAGGGGGGAACACTGAAGCTTTCTTT
CSVDGGGNTEAFF
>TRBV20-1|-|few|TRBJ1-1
TGCAGTGCTAGAGATCACAGGGTGGGCGCTGAAGCTTTCTTT
CSARDHRVGAEAFF
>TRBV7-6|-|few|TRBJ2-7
TGTGCCAGCAGCTTATACCGGGGGGCGGGAGTCTACGAGCAGTACTTC
CASSLYRGAGVYEQYF
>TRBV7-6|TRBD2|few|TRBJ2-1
TGTGCCAGCAGCTTGATAAAACTAGCGGGGGTTCCTGAGCAGTTCTTC
CASSLIKLAGVPEQFF
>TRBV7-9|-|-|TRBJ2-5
TGTGCCAGCAGCTTAGGCCTGACGGGGGAGGAGACCCAGTACTTC
CASSLGLTGEETQYF
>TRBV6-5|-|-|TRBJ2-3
TGTGCCAGCAGCCCCCCACGTGGGGGAGTCATTCTTCGTCAGTATTTT
CASSPPRGGVILRQYF
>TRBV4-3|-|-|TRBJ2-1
TGCGCCAGCAGCCAAGACAGGGGACCCGATGAGCAGTTCTTC
CASSQDRGPDEQFF
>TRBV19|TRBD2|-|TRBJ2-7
TGTGCCAGTAGTATAGGTGGGACTAGCGGCACCTACGAGCAGTACTTC
CASSIGGTSGTYEQYF
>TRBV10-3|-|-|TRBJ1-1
TGTGCCATCAGTGAGTGGAATGTCGGGCATGAAGCTTTCTTT
CAISEWNVGHEAFF
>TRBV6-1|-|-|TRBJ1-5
TGTGCCAGCAGTCCCGGGAGACTAAATCAGCCCCAGCATTTT
CASSPGRLNQPQHF
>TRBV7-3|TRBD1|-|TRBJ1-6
TGTGCCAGCAGCTTAAACCCAGGGGGCGATTCACCCCTCCACTTT
CASSLNPGGDSPLHF
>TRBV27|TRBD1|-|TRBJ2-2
TGTGCCAGCAGCCCCTCGCACAGGGGACAAACCGGGGAGCTGTTTTTT
CASSPSHRGQTGELFF
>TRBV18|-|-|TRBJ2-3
TGTGCCGGCTCAACCCGGACAGGAGGGACAGATACGCAGTATTTT
CAGSTRTGGTDTQYF
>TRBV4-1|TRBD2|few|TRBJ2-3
TGCGCCAGCAGCCAACCCCCGCTGCGGGAGGATTCCCTGAGGGCTCCTAGCACAGATACGCAGTATTTT
CASSQPPLREDSLRAPSTDTQYF
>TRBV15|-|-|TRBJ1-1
TGTGCCACCAGCAGAGATCCCAAAGGGGCGGCTGAAGCTTTCTTT
CATSRDPKGAAEAFF
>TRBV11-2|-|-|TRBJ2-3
TGTGCCAGCAGCCCAGCTAGGGGCCTCGGGACGCAGTATTTT
CASSPARGLGTQYF
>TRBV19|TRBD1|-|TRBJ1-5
TGTGCCAGTAGTATCGGACAGGATAGCAATCAGCCCCAGCATTTT
CASSIGQDSNQPQHF
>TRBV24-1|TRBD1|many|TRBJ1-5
TGTGCCACCAGTGATTCGCGACAGGGGTGGGGGCCCCAGCATTTT
CATSDSRQGWGPQHF
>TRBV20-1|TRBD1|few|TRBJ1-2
TGCAGTGCTAGAGATTTAAGCGAAGTCGGACAGGTCTATGGCTACACCTTC
CSARDLSEVGQVYGYTF
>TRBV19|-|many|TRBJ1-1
TGTGCCAGTAGTGCCTACGGAGGCCTGGGGGGCACTGAAGCTTTCTTT
CASSAYGGLGGTEAFF
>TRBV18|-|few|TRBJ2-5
TGTGCCAGCTCACCGAAGGGTGCCCAAGAGACCCAGTACTTC
CASSPKGAQETQYF
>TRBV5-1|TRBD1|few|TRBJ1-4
TGCGCCAGCAGCACAGGGGGCCGGAGTGAAAAACTGTTTTTT
CASSTGGRSEKLFF
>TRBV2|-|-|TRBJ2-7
TGTGCCAGCAGTGAAGCGGTGGGGGAGCAGTACTTC
CASSEAVGEQYF
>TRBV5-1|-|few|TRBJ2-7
TGCGCCAGCAGTTTCACCGGGACTTCCTACTACGAGCAGTACTTC
CASSFTGTSYYEQYF
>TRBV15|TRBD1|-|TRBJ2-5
TGTGCCACCAGCAGCGCGCGAGCCGGGACAGGGGTTACCCAGTACTTC
CATSSARAGTGVTQYF
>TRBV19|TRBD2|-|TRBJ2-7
TGTGCCAGTAGTATCCCCGGGACTAGAGTCTACGAGCAGTACTTC
CASSIPGTRVYEQYF
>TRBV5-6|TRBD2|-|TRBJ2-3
TGTGCCAGCAGCTTGAGGCGGGGGGCTTACACAGATACGCAGTATTTT
CASSLRRGAYTDTQYF
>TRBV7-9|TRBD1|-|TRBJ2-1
TGTGCCAGCAGCGCCATAGGGGACAGGGGGTTGGATGAGCAGTTCTTC
CASSAIGDRGLDEQFF
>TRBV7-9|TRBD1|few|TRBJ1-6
TGTGCCAGCAGCTACGGACAGGGGTCCAATTCACCCCTCCACTTT
CASSYGQGSNSPLHF
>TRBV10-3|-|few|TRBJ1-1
TGTGCCATCAGTGAGCACGGGAACACTGAAGCTTTCTTT
CAISEHGNTEAFF
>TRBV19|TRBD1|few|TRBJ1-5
TGTGCCAGTAGGTCCCAGGGGGGGGGCAATCAGCCCCAGCATTTT
CASRSQGGGNQPQHF
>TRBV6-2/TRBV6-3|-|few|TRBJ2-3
TGTGCCAGCAGTTACGGGAGCGGATCTACAGATACGCAGTATTTT
CASSYGSGSTDTQYF
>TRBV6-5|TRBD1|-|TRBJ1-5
TGTGCCAGCAGTTCGGGACAGGGGGCGAGTCAGCCCCAGCATTTT
CASSSGQGASQPQHF
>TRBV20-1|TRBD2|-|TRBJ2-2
TGCAGTGCCTCCGCGATAGCGGGGGAAGTCGGGGAGCTGTTTTTT
CSASAIAGEVGELFF
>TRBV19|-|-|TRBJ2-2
TGTGCCAGTAGTATAGGAGGCACCACCGGGGAGCTGTTTTTT
CASSIGGTTGELFF
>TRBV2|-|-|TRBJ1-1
TGTGCCAGCGCTTGGACAGTACACAACGTTAACACTGAAGCTTTCTTT
CASAWTVHNVNTEAFF
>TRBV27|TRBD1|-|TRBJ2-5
TGTGCCAGCAGCTTGAAGTACAGGGGGAATTTTCAAGAGACCCAGTACTTC
CASSLKYRGNFQETQYF
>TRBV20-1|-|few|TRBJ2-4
TGCAGTGTGGGGACCCAATTCTCAGCCAAAAACATTCAGTACTTC
CSVGTQFSAKNIQYF
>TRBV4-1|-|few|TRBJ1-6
TGCGCCAGCAGCCAGGATTCTCCGGGCACCTCCTATAATTCACCCCTCCACTTT
CASSQDSPGTSYNSPLHF
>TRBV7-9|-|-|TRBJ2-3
TGTGCCAGCAGCCATTGGACAGACCGCACAGATACGCAGTATTTT
CASSHWTDRTDTQYF
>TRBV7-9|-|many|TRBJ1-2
TGTGCCAGCAGCTTAGACGCCGGGTCGGAAGGCTACACCTTC
CASSLDAGSEGYTF
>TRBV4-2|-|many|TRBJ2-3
TGTGCCAGCAGCACGAAGACGGGGGAGGCAGATACGCAGTATTTT
CASSTKTGEADTQYF
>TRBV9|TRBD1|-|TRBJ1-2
TGTGCCAGCAGCGTAGGGACAGGGGGGAATGGCTACACCTTC
CASSVGTGGNGYTF
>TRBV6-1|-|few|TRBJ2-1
TGTGCCAGCAGTGAGGTGGACAATGAGCAGTTCTTC
CASSEVDNEQFF
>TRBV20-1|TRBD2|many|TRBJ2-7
TGCAGTGCTAGTTTCGGGAGGAGCTCCTACGAGCAGTACTTC
CSASFGRSSYEQYF
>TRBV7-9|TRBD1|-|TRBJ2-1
TGTGCCAGCAGCTTAGCGATGGGACAGGGATTTGATGAGCAGTTCTTC
CASSLAMGQGFDEQFF
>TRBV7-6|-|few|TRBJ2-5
TGTGCCAGCAGCCCCCGTGCGGGTCCGTACCAAGAGACCCAGTACTTC
CASSPRAGPYQETQYF
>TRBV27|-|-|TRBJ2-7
TGTGCCAGCAGCCTGGACCCCTCCTACGAGCAGTACTTC
CASSLDPSYEQYF
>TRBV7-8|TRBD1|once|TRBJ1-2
TGTGCCAGCAGCAGGGGACAGGCGAGTCGGGGAATATATGGCTACACCTTC
CASSRGQASRGIYGYTF
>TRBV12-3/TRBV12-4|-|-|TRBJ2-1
TGTGCCAGGGTAGGCGATGAGCAGTTCTTC
CARVGDEQFF
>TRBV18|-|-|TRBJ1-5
TGTGCCAGCTCACTTAATGGACAGAGTGCCCAGCATTTT
CASSLNGQSAQHF
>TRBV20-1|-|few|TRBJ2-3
TGCAGTGCTAGAGATCCGCAGGCCAATGGGGCAGATACGCAGTATTTT
CSARDPQANGADTQYF
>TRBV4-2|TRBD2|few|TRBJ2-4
TGTGCCAGCAGCCAACCTCAGCGGGAGTCTTGGGACATTCAGTACTTC
CASSQPQRESWDIQYF
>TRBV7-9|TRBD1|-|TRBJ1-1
TGTGCCAGCAGCGGAGGGACAGGGGGCCGGAACACTGAAGCTTTCTTT
CASSGGTGGRNTEAFF
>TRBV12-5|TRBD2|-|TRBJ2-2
TGTGCTAGTGGTTTGGTACGACTAGCGGGGAACACCGGGGAGCTGTTTTTT
CASGLVRLAGNTGELFF
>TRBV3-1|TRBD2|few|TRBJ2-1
TGTGCCAGCAGCCAAGAAGGCAGCGGGACCACCTTATACAATGAGCAGTTCTTC
CASSQEGSGTTLYNEQFF
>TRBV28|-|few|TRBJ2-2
TGTGCCAGCAGTCTCCCCCCAGGGGCGAACACCGGGGAGCTGTTTTTT
CASSLPPGANTGELFF